The 21 T cell receptor beta chains below come from one sample, sequenced in a study of blood T cell repertoires in COVID-19. The protocol was immunoSEQ multiplex PCR, while the TCRdb copy is restricted to in-frame clones and leaves out a portion. The sample lists nearly 50,000 clones, 87% occurring once. Sequenced material: peripheral blood. Receptors were obtained from an elderly woman with COVID-19, enrolled during active disease.

The chain recombines TRBV10-3 with TRBJ2-1, with 9 nucleotides matching TRBD1. This CDR3 is 15 amino acids long. Germline V gives CDR1 ENHRY, CDR2 SYGVKD. V lost 2 bases, J lost 15 bases, and 14 bases stayed unmatched. This CDR3 is CAISEVGGDRGSGFF. The CDR3 DNA is TGTGCCATCAGTGAGGTTGGCGGTGACAGGGGGTCCGGGTTCTTC.

The chain couples TRBV2 to TRBJ1-5; perhaps TRBD1 as D (6 bases). The length of the CDR3 is 14 residues. Germline lookup yields CDR1 SNHLY and CDR2 FYNNEI. V was pared by 10 bases and J by 1 base, with 14 bases between. The CDR3 sequence is CATKGGVSNQPQHF. The CDR3 coding sequence is TGTGCCACCAAAGGGGGGGTAAGCAATCAGCCCCAGCATTTT.

This chain links TRBV19 with TRBJ1-5; D is undetermined. Germline CDR1 LNHDA, CDR2 SQIVND (reference sequence). The CDR3 has 14 amino acids. V dropped 7 bases and J dropped 4 bases, with 14 bases sitting between them. CDR3 sequence reads: CASTEGLGNQPQHF. In DNA form, the CDR3 reads TGTGCCAGTACCGAGGGTTTGGGGAATCAGCCCCAGCATTTT.

The chain employs TRBV7-9 and TRBJ2-1; 14 bases agree with TRBD2. J lost 7 bases, V lost 5 bases, and 16 bases had no gene match. The CDR3 loop spans 19 amino acids. Germline CDR1 and CDR2: SEHNR and FQNEAQ (reference sequence). CDR3 nucleotide sequence: TGTGCCAGCAGCCCCGAGACTAGCGGGAGGGCCAGGGATGCGAATGAGCAGTTCTTC. It encodes CASSPETSGRARDANEQFF.

The chain recombines TRBV12-3 or TRBV12-4 with TRBJ2-5, with D uncertain. This CDR3 contains 11 residues. V was shortened by 6 bases and J by 1 base, with 3 bases between the two germline ends. The CDR3 region has the DNA TGTGCCAGCAGCCTCCAAGAGACCCAGTACTTC. Protein sequence: CASSLQETQYF.

The genes are TRBV9 and TRBJ1-4; a possible D gene is TRBD1 (6 bases). The germline CDR1 and CDR2 sequences are SGDLS and YYNGEE. The CDR3 is 15 residues long. The V gene lost 4 bases and the J gene lost 4 bases, with 14 bases spanning the gap. The DNA for the CDR3 is TGTGCCAGCAGCCCAAACGGACAGTATAATGAAAAACTGTTTTTT. It translates to CASSPNGQYNEKLFF.

The CDR3 region is CASRVDRGSYEQYF. The DNA of the CDR3 is TGTGCCAGTAGGGTGGACAGGGGCTCCTACGAGCAGTACTTC. The chain employs TRBV19 and TRBJ2-7, with 9 positions matching TRBD1. V shed 6 bases, J shed 0 bases, and the junction held 3 bases outside the gene matches. Germline V gene lookup returns CDR1 LNHDA and CDR2 SQIVND (reference sequence). The CDR3 consists of 14 residues. Complete variable domain (other parts from reference TRBV19 and TRBJ2-7): DGGITQSPKYLFRKEGQNVTLSCEQNLNHDAMYWYRQDPGQGLRLIYYSQIVNDFQKGDIAEGYSVSREKKESFPLTVTSAQKNPTAFYLCASRVDRGSYEQYFGPGTRLTVT.

This sequence joins TRBV5-6 and TRBJ1-2; TRBD1 matches 11 bases. The CDR3 spans 16 residues. With 4 bases clipped from V and 8 bases from J, the junction kept 13 bases outside the gene matches. Germline-derived CDR1 and CDR2 are SGHDT and YYEEEE. The CDR3 sequence: CASSTPGQGVSVGYTF. CDR3 DNA: TGTGCCAGCAGCACGCCGGGACAGGGGGTGTCGGTAGGCTACACCTTC.

The V gene is TRBV5-1, the J gene TRBJ2-1; 9 bases are a match to TRBD2. The CDR3 length is 15 residues. Germline V gene lookup returns CDR1 SGHRS and CDR2 YFSETQ. Trimming at V came to 2 bases and at J to 6 bases, leaving 6 bases not matched to a gene. This CDR3 is CASSFIAGDPNEQFF. The CDR3 region has the DNA TGCGCCAGCAGCTTTATAGCGGGGGACCCCAATGAGCAGTTCTTC.

The chain uses TRBV10-1 and TRBJ1-1, with 8 bases matching TRBD1. Per germline, CDR1 WNHNN and CDR2 SYGVQD (reference sequence). The trim removed 3 bases at V and 3 bases at J, leaving 21 bases unmatched. This CDR3 spans 20 amino acids. The CDR3 DNA sequence: TGCGCCAGCAGTGAACGGGTCCTCGGACAGGGTCGATTTAAGGACACTGAAGCTTTCTTT. Translated, it gives CASSERVLGQGRFKDTEAFF.

This rearrangement joins TRBV11-2 to TRBJ2-7; possible D gene TRBD2, 5 bases. Trimming removed 1 base from V and 0 bases from J, with 7 bases in between. Germline V CDR1 and CDR2: SGHAT, FQNNGV. The CDR3 runs to 14 residues. Here the CDR3 reads CASSLGTSSYEQYF. CDR3 bases: TGTGCCAGCAGCTTAGGGACTTCCTCCTACGAGCAGTACTTC.

J is TRBJ1-2 and V is TRBV18, with 9 bases identical to TRBD1. The ends lost 3 bases at V and 4 bases at J; junction bases unmatched: 9. This CDR3 is built from 16 residues. CDR1 KGHSH and CDR2 LQKENI come from the germline V gene. The DNA for the CDR3 is TGTGCCAGCTCACCGGGGACAGGGCCCGGAAGCTATGGCTACACCTTC. Encoded protein: CASSPGTGPGSYGYTF.

The chain links TRBV3-1 (or the pseudogene TRBV3-2) to TRBJ1-2, with 9 bases lining up with TRBD1. This CDR3 has 15 residues. Germline CDR1 LGHDT, CDR2 YNNKEL (reference sequence). Trimming cost V 1 base and J 8 bases; bases outside gene matches: 8. CDR3 sequence: CASSQGTGVAGGYTF. In DNA, the CDR3 is TGTGCCAGCAGCCAAGGGACAGGGGTTGCGGGGGGCTACACCTTC.

This chain uses TRBV3-1 (or the pseudogene TRBV3-2) with TRBJ2-3; TRBD2 is a possible D gene (6 bases). The germline V and J ends were trimmed by 1 base and 6 bases, with 17 bases remaining between them. Per the germline V gene, CDR1 is LGHDT and CDR2 is YNNKEL (reference sequence). The CDR3 length is 16 residues. The CDR3 DNA is TGTGCCAGCAGCCAAGTTGTGGGGGGAGACACGGATACGCAGTATTTT. It translates to CASSQVVGGDTDTQYF.

This chain connects TRBV11-3 to TRBJ2-2; 7 bases match TRBD1. V shed 5 bases and J 6 bases; nucleotides not matched to a gene: 3. This CDR3 is built from 13 residues. From germline, CDR1 is SGHNT and CDR2 YENEEA. DNA of the CDR3: TGTGCCAGCAGCCCAGACAGGGCCGGGGAGCTGTTTTTT. As protein: CASSPDRAGELFF.

V and J are TRBV7-9 and TRBJ1-2; possibly TRBD1 for D (5 bases). The CDR3 runs 14 residues. The germline V gene has CDR1 SEHNR and CDR2 FQNEAQ (reference sequence). Between the trimmed V and J ends, which lost 2 bases and 4 bases, there was a span of 11 bases. CDR3 protein: CASSLTGQGYGYTF. DNA for the CDR3: TGTGCCAGCAGCTTAACCGGACAAGGCTATGGCTACACCTTC.

The chain has TRBV28 and TRBJ2-3; the D is unclear. V lost 7 bases, J lost 6 bases, and 8 bases lay in between. The germline gives CDR1 MDHEN, CDR2 SYDVKM. CDR3 length equals 11 residues. The chain's CDR3 is CASTLRDTQYF. The CDR3, as DNA: TGTGCCAGCACCCTGAGGGATACGCAGTATTTT.

This rearrangement joins TRBV6-4 to TRBJ2-7; TRBD1 aligns across 9 bases. The CDR3 spans 14 residues. J lost 6 bases, V lost 6 bases, and 9 bases had no gene match. CDR1 MRHNA and CDR2 SNTAGT come from the germline V gene. DNA for the CDR3: TGTGCCAGCAGCCTTGACAGGGGGTATGGCGAGCAGTACTTC. Protein sequence: CASSLDRGYGEQYF.

The table lists this clone with a count of one. The genes are TRBV18 and TRBJ2-7; 10 bases fit TRBD2. The CDR3 covers 15 residues. Germline trimming cut 2 bases from V and 2 bases from J; bases unmatched to any gene: 3. The germline V gene encodes CDR1 KGHSH and CDR2 LQKENI. Here the CDR3 DNA reads TGTGCCAGCTCACCAGGGACTAGCGTCACCTACGAGCAGTACTTC. Protein product: CASSPGTSVTYEQYF. Together with reference TRBV18 and TRBJ2-7, the CDR3 gives the full variable domain: NAGVMQNPRHLVRRRGQEARLRCSPMKGHSHVYWYRQLPEEGLKFMVYLQKENIIDESGMPKERFSAEFPKEGPSILRIQQVVRGDSAAYFCASSPGTSVTYEQYFGPGTRLTVT.

The V and J genes are TRBV7-2 and TRBJ1-5; D may be TRBD1 (5 bases). The V and J ends lost 7 bases and 0 bases respectively, with 13 bases between them. The CDR3 is made up of 15 amino acids. CDR1 SGHTA and CDR2 FQGNSA come from the germline V gene. CDR3: CASTSGGASNQPQHF. As DNA, the CDR3 is TGTGCCAGCACCAGTGGTGGGGCTAGCAATCAGCCCCAGCATTTT.

This clone has a single count. This sequence joins TRBV3-1 (or the pseudogene TRBV3-2) and TRBJ2-3, with a possible D match to TRBD2 (6 bases). The CDR3 consists of 13 residues. In germline, CDR1 is LGHDT, CDR2 YNNKEL (reference sequence). Trimming pared 8 bases from V and 4 bases from J, leaving 13 bases between. The CDR3 DNA reads as TGTGCCAGCGGGAGGCGAGGCCCAGATACGCAGTATTTT. Its translation: CASGRRGPDTQYF.